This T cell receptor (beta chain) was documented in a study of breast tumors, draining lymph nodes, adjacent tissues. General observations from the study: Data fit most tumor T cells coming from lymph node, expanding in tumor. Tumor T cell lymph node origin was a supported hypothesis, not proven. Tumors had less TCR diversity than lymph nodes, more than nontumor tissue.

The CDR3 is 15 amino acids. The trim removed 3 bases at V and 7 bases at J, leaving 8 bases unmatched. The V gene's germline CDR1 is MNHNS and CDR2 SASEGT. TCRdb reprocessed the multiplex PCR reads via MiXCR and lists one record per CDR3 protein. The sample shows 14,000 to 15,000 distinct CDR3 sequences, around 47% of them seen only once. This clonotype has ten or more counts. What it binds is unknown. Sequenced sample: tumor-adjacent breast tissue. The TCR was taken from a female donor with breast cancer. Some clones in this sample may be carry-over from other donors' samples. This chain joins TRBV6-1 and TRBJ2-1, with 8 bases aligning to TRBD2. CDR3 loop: CASSDPSGRMNEQFF. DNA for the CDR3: TGTGCCAGCAGTGACCCTAGCGGGCGGATGAATGAGCAGTTCTTC.